The 6 T cell receptor beta chains reported below all come from one sample, sequenced in a study of T cells after posttransplantation cyclophosphamide. TCRdb's table, derived via immunoSEQ multiplex PCR, lists solely in-frame clones and lacks some. The sample comprises 32,000 or so clones, about 90% of which are singletons, and more than 13% rests with the top ten. The sample comprised PBMCs. The receptor set was obtained from a woman in her forties with a blood cancer, CMV-positive, and with a related stem cell donor.

The chain couples TRBV6-5 to TRBJ2-7; 9 nucleotides align to TRBD1. Germline-derived CDR1 and CDR2 are MNHEY and SVGAGI. CDR3 size: 15 residues. V gave up 7 bases and J gave up 1 base; unmatched junction bases: 8. The CDR3 spells CASTLGGTGSYEQYF. The CDR3 coding sequence is TGTGCCAGCACCCTGGGGGGGACAGGGTCCTACGAGCAGTACTTC.

The gene calls are TRBV6-5 and TRBJ1-5, with a weak D call TRBD1 (5 bases). This CDR3 comprises 12 residues. Looked up from germline, CDR1 is MNHEY and CDR2 is SVGAGI. Trimming left V 5 bases short and J 11 bases short, with 13 bases between. As DNA, the CDR3 is TGTGCCAGCAGTCTTCAGGGCTTGACCCAGCATTTT. It encodes CASSLQGLTQHF.

The count of this clone is one. The genes are TRBV5-1 and TRBJ1-4; 9 bases are shared with TRBD1. The germline V gene has CDR1 SGHRS and CDR2 YFSETQ. The CDR3 spans 15 residues. Trimming took 0 bases from V and 6 from J; bases not matched to a gene: 3. CDR3 in amino acids: CASSLGDREDEKLFF. The CDR3 DNA follows: TGCGCCAGCAGCTTGGGGGACAGGGAGGATGAAAAACTGTTTTTT.

About this clone itself: The same CDR3 also results from other DNA sequences found in this sample. The chain links TRBV7-9 to TRBJ1-6; D uncertain. The CDR3 has 15 amino acids. Germline lookup yields CDR1 SEHNR and CDR2 FQNEAQ (reference sequence). Trimming took off 2 bases at V and 10 bases at J, with 15 bases between the two ends. The CDR3 sequence: CASSLKNRENSPLHF. The CDR3 DNA is TGTGCCAGCAGCTTAAAGAACCGGGAAAACTCACCCCTCCACTTT.

This clone is a singleton in its sample. The V call is TRBV6-5, the J call TRBJ2-3, with no clear D. CDR1 is MNHEY and CDR2 is SVGAGI in the germline V gene. With 5 bases removed from V and 1 base from J, the gap between germline ends came to 4 bases. There are 12 residues in the CDR3. The chain's CDR3 is CASSPGTDTQYF. The DNA of the CDR3 is TGTGCCAGCAGTCCAGGCACAGATACGCAGTATTTT.

The gene calls are TRBV5-4 and TRBJ2-5, with 8 bases that match TRBD2. The trim removed 3 bases at V and 3 bases at J, leaving 4 bases unmatched. The CDR3 has 14 amino acids. CDR1 and CDR2 (germline): SGHNT, YYREEE (reference sequence). The DNA for the CDR3 is TGTGCCAGCAGCTGGGGACTAGAAAAAGAGACCCAGTACTTC. It specifies CASSWGLEKETQYF.